This T cell receptor beta chain was observed in a study of a mutant IDH1 vaccine in newly diagnosed glioma. Germline V lookup: CDR1 MGHRA, CDR2 YSYEKL. The CDR3 spans 15 residues. The trim removed 1 base at V and 5 bases at J, leaving 3 bases unmatched. Turning to this clone: The antigen is undetermined.

The time point: week 47, end of study. Doses comprised 300 ug of mutant IDH1 20-mer peptide each, plus topical imiquimod. Repertoires were generated with immunoSEQ multiplex PCR, while TCRdb's copy carries only in-frame clones and drops some. The sample shows about 34,000 clones, 85% to 90% of them seen only once. The chain carries TRBV4-1 and TRBJ1-4, with TRBD1 identical over 8 bases. Sequences were derived from PBMCs, sampled from a glioma patient whose treatment included an IDH1 peptide vaccine. The clonotype comes from a woman aged 25 to 39 with glioma. The CDR3 spells CASSQGRTGNEKLFF. CDR3 coding DNA: TGCGCCAGCAGCCAAGGCCGGACAGGGAATGAAAAACTGTTTTTT.